Here is one T cell receptor (beta chain) with its context. The data belong to a study of T-cell reconstitution after alpha-beta-depleted transplantation in children. Germline CDR1 reads DFQATT; CDR2 reads SNEGSKA (reference sequence). Deletions cut 2 bases from V and 5 bases from J, with 20 bases between. This CDR3 is 16 amino acids long. Unique molecular identifiers featured in how the TCRbeta library was prepared. Using its own MiXCR run on the PCR reads, TCRdb lists one record per CDR3 protein. The data contain 600,000 to 700,000 distinct CDR3 sequences, over 15% of them singletons. This material consisted of PBMCs from the stem cell graft donor, taken from the stem cell graft. The gene calls are TRBV20-1 and TRBJ2-3; possible D gene TRBD2, 6 bases. The TCR sequence derives from a human donor who donated a stem cell graft to a child with acute myeloid leukemia. In nucleotides, the CDR3 is TGCAGTGCTAGATTATCCGTATTCCAAGCGGGAGATACGCAGTATTTT. Amino acids: CSARLSVFQAGDTQYF.